The 8 T cell receptor beta chains below all came from one sample that was sequenced in a study of T cells in Graves' hyperthyroidism and ophthalmopathy. Researchers took RNA transcripts and amplified the TCR beta CDR3 regions from them. TCR CDR3 underwent first-round RT-PCR with the HTBI primer set. In TCRdb, the multiplex PCR reads were re-called with MiXCR into one record per CDR3 protein. The data contain over 500,000 distinct CDR3 sequences, approximately 48% of them singletons. Sequencing was performed on peripheral blood or thyroid tissue (not recorded which). These receptors originate from an adult woman with Graves' disease, either hyperthyroidism or ophthalmopathy (not recorded which).

V is TRBV7-3 and J is TRBJ2-2; possibly TRBD2 for D (6 bases). The V gene lost 3 bases and the J gene lost 5 bases, with 13 bases spanning the gap. The germline V gene has CDR1 SGHTA and CDR2 FQGTGA. The CDR3 extends over 15 amino acids. For the CDR3, the DNA is TGTGCCAGCAGCTTGGTTAGCGGTCAAACCGGGGAGCTGTTTTTT. As protein: CASSLVSGQTGELFF.

The chain employs TRBV5-4 and TRBJ1-2; a possible D gene is TRBD1 (6 bases). The CDR3 runs to 13 residues. Germline CDR1 is SGHNT and CDR2 is YYREEE (reference sequence). V was shortened by 4 bases and J by 3 bases, with 10 bases between the two germline ends. CDR3 sequence (DNA): TGTGCCAGCAGCCTGGACAGTGACTATGGCTACACCTTC. It specifies CASSLDSDYGYTF.

The chain links TRBV7-9 to TRBJ2-5; TRBD2 matches 10 bases. With 3 bases clipped from V and 3 bases from J, the junction kept 7 bases outside the gene matches. CDR1 is SEHNR, CDR2 FQNEAQ, per germline (reference sequence). The CDR3 totals 16 residues. DNA of the CDR3: TGTGCCAGCAGCTTCCCTAGCGGGGGCTGGGAAGAGACCCAGTACTTC. Encoded protein: CASSFPSGGWEETQYF.

This clonotype was picked up many times. CDR3 loop: CASSQGQPTYGYTF. CDR3 bases: TGCGCCAGCAGCCAGGGACAGCCTACCTATGGCTACACCTTC. The chain joins TRBV4-1 to TRBJ1-2; 7 positions match TRBD1. Germline V gives CDR1 MGHRA, CDR2 YSYEKL. The V and J ends lost 3 bases and 4 bases, in that order; junction bases with no gene match: 5. This CDR3 has 14 residues.

The gene calls are TRBV5-1 and TRBJ2-7; TRBD2 matches 11 bases. Germline V gives CDR1 SGHRS, CDR2 YFSETQ. The CDR3 is 15 residues long. The V and J ends lost 6 bases and 3 bases, in that order; junction bases with no gene match: 8. CDR3 loop: CASTETSGGFYEQYF. CDR3 nucleotide sequence: TGCGCCAGCACCGAAACTAGCGGGGGCTTCTACGAGCAGTACTTC.

With regard to this clonotype: Just one base apart from a much larger clone, this may be a read error. This rearrangement joins TRBV4-1 to TRBJ2-5; tentatively, D is TRBD2 (5 bases). Germline V gene lookup returns CDR1 MGHRA and CDR2 YSYEKL. The V end lost 1 base, the J end lost 7 bases, and 19 bases lay between the germline ends. The CDR3 consists of 16 residues. The CDR3 coding sequence is TGCGCCAGCAGCCAAGCGTTATCGTCTGGGAGTAGGACCCAGTACTTC. This gives the protein CASSQALSSGSRTQYF.

The gene calls are TRBV15 and TRBJ1-4; D gene uncertain. The CDR3 length is 11 residues. From germline, CDR1 is LNHNV and CDR2 YYDKDF (reference sequence). Trimming took 5 bases from V and 10 from J, leaving 8 bases between them. Here the CDR3 reads CATSGTRKLFF. CDR3 DNA: TGTGCCACCAGCGGAACGCGAAAACTGTTTTTT.

At least ten counts were recorded for this clonotype. This chain uses TRBV7-8 with TRBJ1-5, with TRBD1 as a possible D gene (5 bases). CDR3 length: 15 amino acids. Germline assignment: CDR1 SGHVS and CDR2 FQNEAQ. The ends were cut back, 2 bases at V and 7 bases at J, with 15 bases in the middle. The CDR3 sequence is CASSLLGGAAQPQHF. As DNA, the CDR3 is TGTGCCAGCAGCTTACTTGGTGGGGCGGCGCAGCCCCAGCATTTT.